Listed here are 9 T cell receptor beta chains from one sample, sequenced in a study of T cells after yellow fever vaccination. Via MiXCR, TCRdb re-called the 5' RACE reads, giving one row per CDR3 protein. This sample has under 300,000 distinct CDR3 sequences, with 6% to 7.5% found just once. The sample in question was CD4+ T cells sorted from PBMCs, obtained 15 days after the yellow fever booster vaccination. The receptors shown here come from a man aged 25 to 40 who received the YFV17D yellow fever vaccine.

This clonotype was counted at least ten times. This sequence joins TRBV9 and TRBJ2-3; TRBD2 might be the D (5 bases). This CDR3 is 17 amino acids long. From germline, CDR1 is SGDLS and CDR2 YYNGEE. The V end was cut by 5 bases, the J end by 0 bases, with 19 bases between. In nucleotides, the CDR3 is TGTGCCAGCAGTCCCAGCACTTGGCGGGCTAGCACAGATACGCAGTATTTT. Translating it yields CASSPSTWRASTDTQYF.

The chain employs TRBV7-2 and TRBJ2-7; TRBD2 aligns across 12 bases. The germline V gene has CDR1 SGHTA and CDR2 FQGNSA. V gave up 5 bases and J gave up 4 bases; unmatched junction bases: 9. The CDR3 covers 16 residues. CDR3 sequence: CASSKRLAGDQYEQYF. The CDR3 nucleotides read TGTGCCAGCAGCAAGAGACTAGCGGGAGACCAATACGAGCAGTACTTC.

The chain couples TRBV5-1 to TRBJ2-1, with 7 bases identical to TRBD2. This CDR3 has 13 amino acids. J lost 6 bases, V lost 7 bases, and 7 bases had no gene match. Germline V gene lookup returns CDR1 SGHRS and CDR2 YFSETQ. The CDR3 sequence is CASWEGTGNEQFF. In DNA form, the CDR3 reads TGCGCCAGCTGGGAGGGGACGGGCAATGAGCAGTTCTTC.

This clonotype was detected ten times or more. The V gene is TRBV6-1, the J gene TRBJ2-2, with TRBD2 matching over 12 bases. CDR1 MNHNS and CDR2 SASEGT come from the germline V gene. The CDR3 sequence is 15 residues long. V trimming: 7 bases; J trimming: 4 bases; junction bases outside the gene matches: 4. For the CDR3, the DNA is TGTGCCAGCATGACTAGCGGGAGATCCACCGGGGAGCTGTTTTTT. Translating it yields CASMTSGRSTGELFF.

In this sample, this clonotype turned up a few times. The chain couples TRBV5-1 to TRBJ2-1, with TRBD2 matching 10 bases. The ends lost 3 bases at V and 10 bases at J; junction bases unmatched: 13. Looked up from germline, CDR1 is SGHRS and CDR2 is YFSETQ. This CDR3 comprises 16 residues. The CDR3 sequence: CASSSLAGGPKQEQFF. In DNA, the CDR3 is TGCGCCAGCAGCTCCTTAGCGGGAGGCCCCAAACAAGAGCAGTTCTTC.

This clonotype has a count of ten or more. The chain recombines TRBV7-9 with TRBJ2-1; D tentatively reads TRBD1 or TRBD2 (5 bases each). This CDR3 is built from 14 residues. Between the trimmed V and J ends, which lost 5 bases and 0 bases, there was a span of 8 bases. Germline V gene lookup returns CDR1 SEHNR and CDR2 FQNEAQ (reference sequence). The CDR3 nucleotides are TGTGCCAGCAGCCCGAGGGGCTCCTACAATGAGCAGTTCTTC. As protein: CASSPRGSYNEQFF.

This clonotype has only a few counts. The chain carries TRBV7-8 and TRBJ1-5, with a weak D call TRBD1 (5 bases). V was cut by 5 bases and J by 0 bases, with 20 bases left in between. The CDR3 extends over 18 amino acids. Germline V gene sequence: CDR1 SGHVS, CDR2 FQNEAQ. In DNA, the CDR3 is TGTGCCAGCAGCCCCCATAATGACAGACTCTATAGCAATCAGCCCCAGCATTTT. It yields the protein CASSPHNDRLYSNQPQHF.

This clonotype came up many times. V is TRBV28 and J is TRBJ2-2; 8 bases agree with TRBD2. CDR1 is MDHEN, CDR2 SYDVKM, per germline. The junction had 8 bases not matched to a gene; V was cut back by 4 bases and J by 4 bases. The CDR3 covers 16 residues. In nucleotides, the CDR3 is TGTGCCAGCAGTTACCAGACTAGCGCCGGCACCGGGGAGCTGTTTTTT. This gives the protein CASSYQTSAGTGELFF.

Many counts were recorded for this clonotype. The gene calls are TRBV7-9 and TRBJ1-3; 7 bases are a match to TRBD1. The CDR3 is 16 amino acids. V gave up 5 bases and J gave up 0 bases; unmatched junction bases: 7. From germline, CDR1 is SEHNR and CDR2 FQNEAQ (reference sequence). The CDR3 region is CASSRFTGDSGNTIYF. CDR3 DNA sequence: TGTGCCAGCAGCCGATTCACAGGGGACTCTGGAAACACCATATATTTT.